This is a list of T cell receptor beta chains from one sample in a study of blood T cells in healthy people across ages. TCRdb re-called the 5' RACE reads with MiXCR, one entry per CDR3 protein. The sample has about 1,400,000 distinct CDR3 sequences, 59% seen once. Sequenced: blood. The receptors derive from a man between 18 and 29 years old in good health. CDR3s leave out the opening cysteine and the closing phenylalanine or tryptophan.

j_call v_call cdr3_aa
TRBJ1-4 TRBV6-6 ATMTSPSGNEKLF
TRBJ1-2 TRBV6-5 ASSRTRGWVGYT
TRBJ1-1 TRBV4-3 ASSPSRTGTAEAF
TRBJ2-7 TRBV7-8 ASSPFMAAQTYEQY
TRBJ2-7 TRBV7-9 ASSPGADHTYEQD
TRBJ2-3 TRBV20-1 SARLAGTDTQY
TRBJ2-3 TRBV4-1 ASSQVNGVGDTQY
TRBJ2-7 TRBV4-1 ASSPRGRFDEQY
TRBJ2-7 TRBV27 ASSDRGIEKQY
. TRBV6-1 ASSVRQVHEQY
TRBJ2-2 TRBV3-1 ASSQKLGWYTGELF
TRBJ2-7 TRBV6-6 ASSSYDRASSYEQY
TRBJ2-7 TRBV6-5 ASQTGATYEQY
TRBJ2-1 TRBV7-8 ASSLRIDEQF
TRBJ2-4 TRBV7-2 ASSQTGLAPKYIQY
TRBJ2-7 TRBV5-1 ASRPTGGASSYEQY
TRBJ2-3 TRBV11-2 ASRSMQRSTDTQY
TRBJ2-3 TRBV15 ATNKGPGDTQY
TRBJ2-5 TRBV5-1 ASTPYRAVQETQY
TRBJ2-1 TRBV14 ASSQRTSSSYNEQF
TRBJ2-5 TRBV6-5 ASSYFQGVVETQY
TRBJ2-7 TRBV7-9 ASSLKVGGSYEQY
TRBJ2-3 TRBV7-2 ASSLGGAGRTDTQY
TRBJ2-3 TRBV7-9 ASSYPTGPNTDTQY
TRBJ2-3 TRBV7-9 ASSSPGTQQVDTQY
TRBJ2-7 TRBV10-3 AISESQGLSYEQY